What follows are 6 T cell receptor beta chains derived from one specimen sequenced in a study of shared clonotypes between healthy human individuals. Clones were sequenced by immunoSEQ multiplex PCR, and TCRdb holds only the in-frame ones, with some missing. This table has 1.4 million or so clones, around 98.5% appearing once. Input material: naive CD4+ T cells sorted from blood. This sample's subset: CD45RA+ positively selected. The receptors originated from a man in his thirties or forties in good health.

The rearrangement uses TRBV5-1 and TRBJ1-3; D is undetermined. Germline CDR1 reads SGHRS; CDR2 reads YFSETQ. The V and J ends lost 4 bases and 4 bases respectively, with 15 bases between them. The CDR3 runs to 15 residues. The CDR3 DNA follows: TGCGCCAGCAGCCCCCCTTGGACCGAAGGAAACACCATATATTTT. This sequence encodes CASSPPWTEGNTIYF.

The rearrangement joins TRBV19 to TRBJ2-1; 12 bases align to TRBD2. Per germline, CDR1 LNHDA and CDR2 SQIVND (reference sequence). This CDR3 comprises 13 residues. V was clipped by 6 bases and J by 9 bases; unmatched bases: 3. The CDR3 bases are TGTGCCAGTAGGACTAGCGGGAGAGGTGAGCAGTTCTTC. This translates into CASRTSGRGEQFF.

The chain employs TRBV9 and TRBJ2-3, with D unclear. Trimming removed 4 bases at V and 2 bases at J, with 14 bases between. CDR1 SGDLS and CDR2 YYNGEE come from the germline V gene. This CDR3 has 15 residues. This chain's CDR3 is CASSPRRGPTDTQYF. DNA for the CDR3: TGTGCCAGCAGCCCCCGCCGTGGTCCCACAGATACGCAGTATTTT. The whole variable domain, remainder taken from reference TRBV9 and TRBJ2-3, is DSGVTQTPKHLITATGQRVTLRCSPRSGDLSVYWYQQSLDQGLQFLIQYYNGEERAKGNILERFSAQQFPDLHSELNLSSLELGDSALYFCASSPRRGPTDTQYFGPGTRLTVL.

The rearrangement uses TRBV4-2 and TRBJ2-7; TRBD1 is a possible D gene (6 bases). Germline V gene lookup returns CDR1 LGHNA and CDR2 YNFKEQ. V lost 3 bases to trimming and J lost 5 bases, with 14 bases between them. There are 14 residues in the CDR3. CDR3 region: CASSHSLRGNEQYF. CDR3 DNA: TGTGCCAGCAGCCATAGTCTTAGGGGGAACGAGCAGTACTTC.

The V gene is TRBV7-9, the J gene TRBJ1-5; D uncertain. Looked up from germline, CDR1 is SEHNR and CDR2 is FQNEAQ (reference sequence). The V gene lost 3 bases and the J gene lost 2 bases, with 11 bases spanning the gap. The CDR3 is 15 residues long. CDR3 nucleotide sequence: TGTGCCAGCAGCTTGTTCAGCGGGGGCAATCAGCCCCAGCATTTT. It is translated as CASSLFSGGNQPQHF.

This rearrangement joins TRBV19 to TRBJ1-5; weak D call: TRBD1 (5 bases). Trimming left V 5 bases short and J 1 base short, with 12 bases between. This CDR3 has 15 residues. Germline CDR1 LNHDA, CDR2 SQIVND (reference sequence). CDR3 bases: TGTGCCAGTAGTTCTCTGGGGGTCAGCAATCAGCCCCAGCATTTT. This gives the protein CASSSLGVSNQPQHF.